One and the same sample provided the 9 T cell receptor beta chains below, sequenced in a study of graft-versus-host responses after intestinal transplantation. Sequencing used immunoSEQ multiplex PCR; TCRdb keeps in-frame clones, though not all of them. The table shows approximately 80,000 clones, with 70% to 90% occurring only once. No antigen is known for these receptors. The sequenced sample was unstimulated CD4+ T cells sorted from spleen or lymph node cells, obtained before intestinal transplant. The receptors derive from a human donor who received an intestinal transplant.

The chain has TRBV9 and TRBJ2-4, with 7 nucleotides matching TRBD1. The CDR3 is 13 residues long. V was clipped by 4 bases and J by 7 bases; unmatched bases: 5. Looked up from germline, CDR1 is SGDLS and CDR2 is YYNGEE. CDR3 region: CASSTGQMNIQYF. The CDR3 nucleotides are TGTGCCAGCAGCACGGGACAGATGAACATTCAGTACTTC.

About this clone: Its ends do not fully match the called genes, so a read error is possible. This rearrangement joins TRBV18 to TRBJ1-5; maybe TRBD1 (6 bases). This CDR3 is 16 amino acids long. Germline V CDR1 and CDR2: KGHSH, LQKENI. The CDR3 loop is CTSSPSGGRSNQPQHF. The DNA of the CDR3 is TGTACCAGCTCACCCAGCGGGGGCCGGAGCAATCAGCCCCAGCATTTT.

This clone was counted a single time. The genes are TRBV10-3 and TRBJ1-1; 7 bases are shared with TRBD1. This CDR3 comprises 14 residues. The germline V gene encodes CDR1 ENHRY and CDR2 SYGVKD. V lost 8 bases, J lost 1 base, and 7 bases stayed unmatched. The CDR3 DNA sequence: TGTGCCATCGGGACAGCCCAATCGAACACTGAAGCTTTCTTT. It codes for CAIGTAQSNTEAFF.

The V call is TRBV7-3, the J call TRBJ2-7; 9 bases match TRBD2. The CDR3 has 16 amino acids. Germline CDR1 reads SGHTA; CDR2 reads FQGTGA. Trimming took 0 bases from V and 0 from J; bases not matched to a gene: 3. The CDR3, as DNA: TGTGCCAGCAGCTTAACGCCGACTAGCGGCTCCTACGAGCAGTACTTC. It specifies CASSLTPTSGSYEQYF.

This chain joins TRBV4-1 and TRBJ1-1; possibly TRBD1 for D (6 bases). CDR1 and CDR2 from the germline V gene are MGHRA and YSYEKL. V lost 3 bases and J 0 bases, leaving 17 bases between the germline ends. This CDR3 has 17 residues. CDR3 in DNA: TGCGCCAGCAGCCACGACAGGTCGGGGGGCCTGAACACTGAAGCTTTCTTT. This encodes CASSHDRSGGLNTEAFF.

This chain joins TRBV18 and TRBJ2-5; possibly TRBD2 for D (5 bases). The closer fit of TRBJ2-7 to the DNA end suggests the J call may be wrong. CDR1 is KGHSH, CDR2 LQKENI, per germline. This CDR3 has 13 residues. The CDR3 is CASSPGEGYEQYF. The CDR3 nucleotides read TGTGCCAGCTCACCGGGTGAGGGCTACGAGCAGTACTTC.

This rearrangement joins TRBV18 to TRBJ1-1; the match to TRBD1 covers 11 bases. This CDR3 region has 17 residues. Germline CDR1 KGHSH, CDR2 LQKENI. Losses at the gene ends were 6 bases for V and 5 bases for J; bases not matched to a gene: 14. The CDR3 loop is CASSHLDRGQWGTEAFF. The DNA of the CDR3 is TGTGCCAGCTCCCACCTGGACAGGGGGCAATGGGGGACTGAAGCTTTCTTT.

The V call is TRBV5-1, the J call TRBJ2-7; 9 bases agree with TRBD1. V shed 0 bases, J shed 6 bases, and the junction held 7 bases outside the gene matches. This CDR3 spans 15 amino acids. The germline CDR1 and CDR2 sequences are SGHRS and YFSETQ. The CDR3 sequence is CASSLATDRGSEQYF. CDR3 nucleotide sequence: TGCGCCAGCAGCTTGGCAACAGACAGGGGGAGCGAGCAGTACTTC.

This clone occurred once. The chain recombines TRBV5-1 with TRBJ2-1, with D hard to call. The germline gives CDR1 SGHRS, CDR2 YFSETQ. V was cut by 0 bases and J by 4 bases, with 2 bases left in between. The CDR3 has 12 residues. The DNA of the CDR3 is TGCGCCAGCAGCTTGGCATACAATGAGCAGTTCTTC. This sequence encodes CASSLAYNEQFF. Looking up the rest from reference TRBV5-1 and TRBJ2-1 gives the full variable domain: KAGVTQTPRYLIKTRGQQVTLSCSPISGHRSVSWYQQTPGQGLQFLFEYFSETQRNKGNFPGRFSGRQFSNSRSEMNVSTLELGDSALYLCASSLAYNEQFFGPGTRLTVL.